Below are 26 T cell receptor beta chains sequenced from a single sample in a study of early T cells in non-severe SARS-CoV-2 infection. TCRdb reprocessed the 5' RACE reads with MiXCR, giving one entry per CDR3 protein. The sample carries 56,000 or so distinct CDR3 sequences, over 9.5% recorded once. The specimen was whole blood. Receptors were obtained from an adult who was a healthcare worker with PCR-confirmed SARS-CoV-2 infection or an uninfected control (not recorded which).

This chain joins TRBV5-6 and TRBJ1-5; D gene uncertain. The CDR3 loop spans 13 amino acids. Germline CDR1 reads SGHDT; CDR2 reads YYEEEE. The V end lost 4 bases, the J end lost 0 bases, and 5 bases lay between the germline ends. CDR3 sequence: CASSRTSNQPQHF. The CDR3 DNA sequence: TGTGCCAGCAGCCGAACTAGCAATCAGCCCCAGCATTTT.

The CDR3 DNA sequence: TGTGCCAGCAGCCCCGGCGAAGGGACAGGGCAAGAGACCCAGTACTTC. It yields the protein CASSPGEGTGQETQYF. The chain couples TRBV7-8 to TRBJ2-5, with 9 bases fitting TRBD1. V shed 5 bases and J 2 bases; nucleotides not matched to a gene: 9. CDR1 is SGHVS and CDR2 is FQNEAQ in the germline V gene. The CDR3 runs 16 residues.

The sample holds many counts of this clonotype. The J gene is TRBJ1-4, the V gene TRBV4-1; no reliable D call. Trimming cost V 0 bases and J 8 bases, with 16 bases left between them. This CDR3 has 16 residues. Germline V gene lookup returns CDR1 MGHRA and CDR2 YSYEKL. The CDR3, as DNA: TGCGCCAGCAGCCAAGATAAGGGATTGGCTAGAGAAAAACTGTTTTTT. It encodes CASSQDKGLAREKLFF.

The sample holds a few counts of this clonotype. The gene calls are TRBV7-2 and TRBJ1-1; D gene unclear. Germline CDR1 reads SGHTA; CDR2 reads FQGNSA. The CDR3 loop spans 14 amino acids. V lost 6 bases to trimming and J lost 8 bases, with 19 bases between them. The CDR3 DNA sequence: TGTGCCAGCAGTACCGCCCGAGGGCCCGGCGAAGCTTTCTTT. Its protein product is CASSTARGPGEAFF.

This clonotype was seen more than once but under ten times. CDR3 in DNA: TGTGCCAGCAGCCCGGGAGGCTCACGGGGGTTAAACTCCTACGAGCAGTACTTC. This sequence encodes CASSPGGSRGLNSYEQYF. V usage is TRBV7-2 and J usage is TRBJ2-7, with TRBD2 matching 7 bases. The V gene's germline CDR1 is SGHTA and CDR2 FQGNSA. V gave up 5 bases and J gave up 0 bases; unmatched junction bases: 16. The CDR3 is 18 residues long. Full variable domain (remainder filled in from reference TRBV7-2 and TRBJ2-7): GAGVSQSPSNKVTEKGKDVELRCDPISGHTALYWYRQSLGQGLEFLIYFQGNSAPDKSGLPSDRFSAERTGGSVSTLTIQRTQQEDSAVYLCASSPGGSRGLNSYEQYFGPGTRLTVT.

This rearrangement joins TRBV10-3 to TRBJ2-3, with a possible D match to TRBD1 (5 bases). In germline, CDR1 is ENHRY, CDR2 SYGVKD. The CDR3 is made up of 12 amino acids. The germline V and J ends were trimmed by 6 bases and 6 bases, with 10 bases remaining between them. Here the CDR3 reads CAISQGSDTQYF. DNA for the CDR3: TGTGCCATCAGCCAGGGTTCCGATACGCAGTATTTT.

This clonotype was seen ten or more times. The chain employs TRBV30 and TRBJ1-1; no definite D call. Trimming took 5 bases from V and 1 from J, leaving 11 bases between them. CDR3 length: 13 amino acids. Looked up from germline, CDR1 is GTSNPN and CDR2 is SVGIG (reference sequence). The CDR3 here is CAWGVSGNTEAFF. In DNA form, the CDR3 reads TGTGCCTGGGGAGTCTCAGGGAACACTGAAGCTTTCTTT.

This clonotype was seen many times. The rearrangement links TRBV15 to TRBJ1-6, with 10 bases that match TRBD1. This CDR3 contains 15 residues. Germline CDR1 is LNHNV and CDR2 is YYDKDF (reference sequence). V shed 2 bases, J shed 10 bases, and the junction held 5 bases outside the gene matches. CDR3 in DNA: TGTGCCACCAGCAGACAGGGACAGGGGCAATCACCCCTCCACTTT. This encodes CATSRQGQGQSPLHF.

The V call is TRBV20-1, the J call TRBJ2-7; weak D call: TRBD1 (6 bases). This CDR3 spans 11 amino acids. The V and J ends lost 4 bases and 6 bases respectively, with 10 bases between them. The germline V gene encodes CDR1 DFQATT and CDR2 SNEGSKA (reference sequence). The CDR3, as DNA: TGCAGTGCTACCACAGGGTTCGAGCAGTACTTC. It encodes CSATTGFEQYF.

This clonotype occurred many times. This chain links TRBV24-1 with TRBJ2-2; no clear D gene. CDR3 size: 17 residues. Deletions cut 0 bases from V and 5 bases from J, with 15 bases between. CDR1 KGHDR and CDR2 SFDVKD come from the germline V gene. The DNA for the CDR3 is TGTGCCACCAGTGATTTGAGGCCCTTACATGGTACCGGGGAGCTGTTTTTT. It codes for CATSDLRPLHGTGELFF.

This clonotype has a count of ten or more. The CDR3 is CASVRAGVGGELFF. For the CDR3, the DNA is TGTGCTAGTGTTCGAGCGGGAGTGGGCGGGGAGCTGTTTTTT. The chain employs TRBV12-5 and TRBJ2-2; the match to TRBD2 covers 8 bases. Looked up from germline, CDR1 is LGHNT and CDR2 is FRNRAP. J gave up 7 bases and V 7 bases, and 8 bases lay outside the gene matches. This CDR3 is built from 14 residues.

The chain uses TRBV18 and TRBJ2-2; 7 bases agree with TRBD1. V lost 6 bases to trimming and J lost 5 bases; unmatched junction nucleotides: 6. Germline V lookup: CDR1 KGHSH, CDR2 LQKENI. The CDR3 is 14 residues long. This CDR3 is CASSQRDRTGELFF. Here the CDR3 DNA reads TGTGCCAGCTCCCAACGGGACAGAACCGGGGAGCTGTTTTTT.

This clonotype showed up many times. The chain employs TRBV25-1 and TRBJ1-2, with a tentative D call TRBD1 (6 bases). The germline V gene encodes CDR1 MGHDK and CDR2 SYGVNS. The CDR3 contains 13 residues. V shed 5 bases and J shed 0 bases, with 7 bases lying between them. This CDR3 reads CASSSGANYGYTF. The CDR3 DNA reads TGTGCCAGCAGTTCAGGGGCTAACTATGGCTACACCTTC.

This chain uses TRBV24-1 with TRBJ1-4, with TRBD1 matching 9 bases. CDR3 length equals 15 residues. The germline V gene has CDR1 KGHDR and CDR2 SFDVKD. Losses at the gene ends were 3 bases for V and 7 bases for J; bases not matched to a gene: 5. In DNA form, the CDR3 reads TGTGCCACCAGTGATGTCGGACAGGGGCTTGAAAAACTGTTTTTT. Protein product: CATSDVGQGLEKLFF.

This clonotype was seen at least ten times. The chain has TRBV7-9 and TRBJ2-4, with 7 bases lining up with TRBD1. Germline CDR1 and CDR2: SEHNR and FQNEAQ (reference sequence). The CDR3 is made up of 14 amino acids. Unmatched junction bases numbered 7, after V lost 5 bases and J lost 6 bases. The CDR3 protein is CASSPRDRVNIQYF. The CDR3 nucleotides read TGTGCCAGCAGCCCCCGCGACAGGGTAAACATTCAGTACTTC.

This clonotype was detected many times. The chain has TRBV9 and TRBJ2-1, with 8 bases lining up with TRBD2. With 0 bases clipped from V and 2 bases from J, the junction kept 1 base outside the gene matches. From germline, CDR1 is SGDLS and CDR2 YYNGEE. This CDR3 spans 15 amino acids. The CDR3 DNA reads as TGTGCCAGCAGCGTAGCGGGAGGGCCCTACAATGAGCAGTTCTTC. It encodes CASSVAGGPYNEQFF. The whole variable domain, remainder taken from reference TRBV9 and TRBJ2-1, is DSGVTQTPKHLITATGQRVTLRCSPRSGDLSVYWYQQSLDQGLQFLIQYYNGEERAKGNILERFSAQQFPDLHSELNLSSLELGDSALYFCASSVAGGPYNEQFFGPGTRLTVL.

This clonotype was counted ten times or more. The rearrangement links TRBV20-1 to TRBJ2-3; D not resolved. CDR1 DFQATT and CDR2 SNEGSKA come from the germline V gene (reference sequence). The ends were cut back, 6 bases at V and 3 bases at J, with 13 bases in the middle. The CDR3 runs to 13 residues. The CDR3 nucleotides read TGCAGTGCCCCGAAGGGCACGACAGATACGCAGTATTTT. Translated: CSAPKGTTDTQYF.

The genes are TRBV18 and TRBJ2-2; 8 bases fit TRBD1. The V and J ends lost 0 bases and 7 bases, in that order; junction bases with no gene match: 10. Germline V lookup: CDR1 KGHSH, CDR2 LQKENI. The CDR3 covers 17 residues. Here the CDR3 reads CASSPPFQGASLGELFF. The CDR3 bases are TGTGCCAGCTCACCACCCTTTCAGGGGGCATCCCTCGGGGAGCTGTTTTTT. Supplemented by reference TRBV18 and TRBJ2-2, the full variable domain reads NAGVMQNPRHLVRRRGQEARLRCSPMKGHSHVYWYRQLPEEGLKFMVYLQKENIIDESGMPKERFSAEFPKEGPSILRIQQVVRGDSAAYFCASSPPFQGASLGELFFGEGSRLTVL.

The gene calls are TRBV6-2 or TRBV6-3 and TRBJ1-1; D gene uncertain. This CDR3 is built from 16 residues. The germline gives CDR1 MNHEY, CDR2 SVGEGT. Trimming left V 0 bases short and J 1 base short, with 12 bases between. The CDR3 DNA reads TGTGCCAGCAGTTACTCGGCAAACAGACAGAACACTGAAGCTTTCTTT. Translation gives CASSYSANRQNTEAFF.

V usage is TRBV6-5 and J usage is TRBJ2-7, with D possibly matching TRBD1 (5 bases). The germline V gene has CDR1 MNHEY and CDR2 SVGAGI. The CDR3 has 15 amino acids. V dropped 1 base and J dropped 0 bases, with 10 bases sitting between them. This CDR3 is CASSYWGGNSYEQYF. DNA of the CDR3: TGTGCCAGCAGTTACTGGGGCGGCAACTCCTACGAGCAGTACTTC.

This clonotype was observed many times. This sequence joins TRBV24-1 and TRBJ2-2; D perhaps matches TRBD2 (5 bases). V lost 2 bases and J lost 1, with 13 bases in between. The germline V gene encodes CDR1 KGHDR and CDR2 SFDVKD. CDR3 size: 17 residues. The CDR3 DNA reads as TGTGCCACCAGTGATTATGGAAGCGGCAGGAACACCGGGGAGCTGTTTTTT. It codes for CATSDYGSGRNTGELFF.

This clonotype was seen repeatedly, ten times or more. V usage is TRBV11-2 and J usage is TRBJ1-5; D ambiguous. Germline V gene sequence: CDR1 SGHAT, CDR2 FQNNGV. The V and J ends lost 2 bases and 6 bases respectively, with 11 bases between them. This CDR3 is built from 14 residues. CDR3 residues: CASSLPSSIQPQHF. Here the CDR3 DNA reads TGTGCCAGCAGCTTACCCAGCAGTATTCAGCCCCAGCATTTT. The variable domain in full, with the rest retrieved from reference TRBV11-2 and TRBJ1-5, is EAGVAQSPRYKIIEKRQSVAFWCNPISGHATLYWYQQILGQGPKLLIQFQNNGVVDDSQLPKDRFSAERLKGVDSTLKIQPAKLEDSAVYLCASSLPSSIQPQHFGDGTRLSIL.

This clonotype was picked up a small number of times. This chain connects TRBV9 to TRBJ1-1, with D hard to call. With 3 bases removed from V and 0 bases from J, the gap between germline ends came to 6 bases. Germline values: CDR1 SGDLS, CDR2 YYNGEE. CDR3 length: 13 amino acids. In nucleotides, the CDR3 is TGTGCCAGCAGCGCAACCATGAACACTGAAGCTTTCTTT. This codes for CASSATMNTEAFF.

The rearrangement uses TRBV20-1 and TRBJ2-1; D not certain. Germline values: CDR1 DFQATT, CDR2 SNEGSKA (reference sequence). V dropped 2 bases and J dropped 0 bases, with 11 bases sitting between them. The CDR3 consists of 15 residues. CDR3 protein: CSARLRLGSYNEQFF. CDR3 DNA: TGCAGTGCTAGACTCCGCCTCGGCTCCTACAATGAGCAGTTCTTC.

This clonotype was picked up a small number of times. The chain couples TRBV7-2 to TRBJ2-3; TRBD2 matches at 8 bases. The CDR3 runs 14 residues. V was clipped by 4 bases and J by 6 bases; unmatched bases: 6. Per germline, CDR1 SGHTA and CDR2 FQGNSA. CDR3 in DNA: TGTGCCAGCAGCTCCGAAGCGGGAGTGGATACGCAGTATTTT. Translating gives CASSSEAGVDTQYF.

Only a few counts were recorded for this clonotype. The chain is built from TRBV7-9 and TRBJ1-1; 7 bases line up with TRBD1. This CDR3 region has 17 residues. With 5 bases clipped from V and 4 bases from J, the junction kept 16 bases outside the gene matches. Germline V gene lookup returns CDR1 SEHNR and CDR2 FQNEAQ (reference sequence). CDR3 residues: CASSPWGGGAGGTEAFF. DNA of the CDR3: TGTGCCAGCAGCCCCTGGGGAGGGGGCGCCGGGGGCACTGAAGCTTTCTTT.